These 2 T cell receptor beta chains were sequenced from one sample in a study of blood T cell repertoires in COVID-19. Produced via immunoSEQ multiplex PCR; TCRdb's table is partial and in-frame only. The sample lists a few hundred thousand clones, about 85% occurring once. Material for sequencing was peripheral blood. These TCRs come from a woman between 50 and 59 years old with active or convalescent COVID-19.

The chain combines TRBV21-1 with TRBJ1-5. TRBV21-1 is listed as a pseudogene. This CDR3 has 17 amino acids. The CDR3 region is CASSKAQEAGCNQPQHF. CDR3 nucleotides: TGTGCCAGCAGCAAAGCGCAGGAGGCAGGCTGCAATCAGCCCCAGCATTTT.

The gene calls are TRBV5-4 and TRBJ2-1, with 7 bases identical to TRBD2. This CDR3 spans 16 amino acids. CDR1 SGHNT and CDR2 YYREEE come from the germline V gene (reference sequence). The V segment lost 5 bases and the J segment 7 bases; nucleotides outside the gene matches: 15. The CDR3 DNA reads as TGTGCCAGCAGGATCTGGGGAGGGCTTAAGAGGAATGAGCAGTTCTTC. It yields the protein CASRIWGGLKRNEQFF.